This T cell receptor (beta chain) appears in the sequencing data of a study of T cells in localized non-small cell lung cancer. Profiled with immunoSEQ multiplex PCR; TCRdb holds only in-frame clones, not every one. In the table there are roughly 990 clones, around 39% of which are singletons. The junction had 11 bases not matched to a gene; V was cut back by 3 bases and J by 3 bases. Germline loops: CDR1 WSHSY, CDR2 SAAADI. This CDR3 region has 18 residues. General study findings and limits: In adjacent lung, a median roughly 60 of the top 100 tumor clones were found. Uninvolved adjacent lung showed the highest T cell clonality, exceeding tumor.

A note on this clone: Antigen unknown.

The sequenced sample was lung tumor tissue, obtained before any cancer treatment. The TCR comes from a man aged 40-75 years with stage I lung adenocarcinoma. The chain couples TRBV10-2 to TRBJ2-2; 9 bases line up with TRBD1. CDR3 amino acids: CASSDVGTGRSDTGELFF. The CDR3 DNA sequence: TGCGCCAGCAGTGACGTTGGGACAGGGCGATCGGACACCGGGGAGCTGTTTTTT.